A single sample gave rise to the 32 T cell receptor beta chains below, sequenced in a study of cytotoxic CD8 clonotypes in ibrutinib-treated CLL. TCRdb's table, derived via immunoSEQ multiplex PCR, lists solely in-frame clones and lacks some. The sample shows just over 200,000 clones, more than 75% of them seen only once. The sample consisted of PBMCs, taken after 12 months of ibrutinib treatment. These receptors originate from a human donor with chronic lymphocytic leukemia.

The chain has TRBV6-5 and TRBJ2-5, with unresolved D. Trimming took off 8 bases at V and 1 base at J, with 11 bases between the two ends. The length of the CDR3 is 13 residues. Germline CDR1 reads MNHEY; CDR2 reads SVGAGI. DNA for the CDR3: TGTGCCAGCTTCACCAATCCCCAAGAGACCCAGTACTTC. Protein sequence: CASFTNPQETQYF.

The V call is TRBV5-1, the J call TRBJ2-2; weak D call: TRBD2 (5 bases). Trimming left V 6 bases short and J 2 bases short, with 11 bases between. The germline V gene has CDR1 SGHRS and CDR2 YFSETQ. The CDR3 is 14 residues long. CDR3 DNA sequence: TGCGCCAGCAAAGCGGTAGAAAACACCGGGGAGCTGTTTTTT. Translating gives CASKAVENTGELFF.

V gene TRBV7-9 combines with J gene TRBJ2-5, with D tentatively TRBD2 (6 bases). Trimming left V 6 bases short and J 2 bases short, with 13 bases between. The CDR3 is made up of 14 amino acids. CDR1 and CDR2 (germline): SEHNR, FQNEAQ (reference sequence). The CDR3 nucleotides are TGTGCCAGCAGAAGAACGGGAGCACAAGAGACCCAGTACTTC. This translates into CASRRTGAQETQYF.

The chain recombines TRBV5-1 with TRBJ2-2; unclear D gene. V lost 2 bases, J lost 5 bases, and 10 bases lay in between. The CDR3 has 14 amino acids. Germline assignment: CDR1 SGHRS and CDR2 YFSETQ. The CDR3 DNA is TGCGCCAGCAGCTTAAGCCCCGTAACCGGGGAGCTGTTTTTT. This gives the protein CASSLSPVTGELFF.

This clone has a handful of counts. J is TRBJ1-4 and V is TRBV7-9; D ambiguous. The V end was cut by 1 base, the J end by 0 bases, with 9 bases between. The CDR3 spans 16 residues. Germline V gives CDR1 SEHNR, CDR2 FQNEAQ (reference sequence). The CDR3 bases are TGTGCCAGCAGCTTAGAGTCAATAGCAACTAATGAAAAACTGTTTTTT. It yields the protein CASSLESIATNEKLFF.

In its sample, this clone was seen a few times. CDR3 residues: CASSLKRGDRDTQYF. The CDR3 DNA reads as TGTGCCAGCAGCTTAAAGCGGGGGGACAGAGATACGCAGTATTTT. V and J are TRBV11-3 and TRBJ2-3, with 9 bases matching TRBD2. The CDR3 sequence is 15 residues long. Trimming took 2 bases from V and 5 from J; bases not matched to a gene: 5. CDR1 and CDR2 (germline): SGHNT, YENEEA.

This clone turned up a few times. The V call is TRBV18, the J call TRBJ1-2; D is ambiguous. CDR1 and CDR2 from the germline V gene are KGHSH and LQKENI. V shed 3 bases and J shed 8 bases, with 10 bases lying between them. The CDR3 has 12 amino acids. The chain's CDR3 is CASSPRSEGYTF. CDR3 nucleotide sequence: TGTGCCAGCTCACCTAGGTCTGAGGGCTACACCTTC. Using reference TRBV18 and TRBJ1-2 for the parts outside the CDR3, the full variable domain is NAGVMQNPRHLVRRRGQEARLRCSPMKGHSHVYWYRQLPEEGLKFMVYLQKENIIDESGMPKERFSAEFPKEGPSILRIQQVVRGDSAAYFCASSPRSEGYTFGSGTRLTVV.

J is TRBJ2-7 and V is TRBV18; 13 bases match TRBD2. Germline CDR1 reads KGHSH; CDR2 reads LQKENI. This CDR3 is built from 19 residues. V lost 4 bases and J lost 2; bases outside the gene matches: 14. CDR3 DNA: TGTGCCAGCTCACTACGAGCCACGAGCGGGACTAGCGGGACCTACGAGCAGTACTTC. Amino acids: CASSLRATSGTSGTYEQYF.

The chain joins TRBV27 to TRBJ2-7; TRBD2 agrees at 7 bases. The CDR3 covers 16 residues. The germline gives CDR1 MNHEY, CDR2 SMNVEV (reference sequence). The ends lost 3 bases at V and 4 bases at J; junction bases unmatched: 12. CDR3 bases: TGTGCCAGCAGTTTGGTAGGGAGGGCCTCGGGGTACGAGCAGTACTTC. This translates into CASSLVGRASGYEQYF.

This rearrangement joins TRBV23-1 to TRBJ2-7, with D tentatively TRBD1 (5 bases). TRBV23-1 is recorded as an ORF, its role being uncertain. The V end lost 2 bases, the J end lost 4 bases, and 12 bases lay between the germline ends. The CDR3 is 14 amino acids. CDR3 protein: CASSQNHRRYEQYF. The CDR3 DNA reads TGCGCCAGCAGTCAAAATCACAGGCGGTACGAGCAGTACTTC.

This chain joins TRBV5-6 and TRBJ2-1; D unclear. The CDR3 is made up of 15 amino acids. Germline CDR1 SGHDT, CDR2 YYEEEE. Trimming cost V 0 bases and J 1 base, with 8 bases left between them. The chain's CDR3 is CASSLVYLSYNEQFF. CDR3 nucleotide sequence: TGTGCCAGCAGCTTGGTCTACCTATCCTACAATGAGCAGTTCTTC. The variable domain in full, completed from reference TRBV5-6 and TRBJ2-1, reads DAGVTQSPTHLIKTRGQQVTLRCSPKSGHDTVSWYQQALGQGPQFIFQYYEEEERQRGNFPDRFSGHQFPNYSSELNVNALLLGDSALYLCASSLVYLSYNEQFFGPGTRLTVL.

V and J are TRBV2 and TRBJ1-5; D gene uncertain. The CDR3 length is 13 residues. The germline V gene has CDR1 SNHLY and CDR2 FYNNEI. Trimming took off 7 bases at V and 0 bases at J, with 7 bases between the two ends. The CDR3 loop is CASTTDSNQPQHF. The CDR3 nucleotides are TGTGCCAGCACAACAGATAGCAATCAGCCCCAGCATTTT.

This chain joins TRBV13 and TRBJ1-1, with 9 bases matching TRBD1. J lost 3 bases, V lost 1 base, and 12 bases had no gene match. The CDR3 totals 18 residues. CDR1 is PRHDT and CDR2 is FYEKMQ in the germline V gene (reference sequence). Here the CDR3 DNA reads TGTGCCAGCAGCTTAGAGGGGGACAGGGTCACAAGGGACACTGAAGCTTTCTTT. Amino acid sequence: CASSLEGDRVTRDTEAFF.

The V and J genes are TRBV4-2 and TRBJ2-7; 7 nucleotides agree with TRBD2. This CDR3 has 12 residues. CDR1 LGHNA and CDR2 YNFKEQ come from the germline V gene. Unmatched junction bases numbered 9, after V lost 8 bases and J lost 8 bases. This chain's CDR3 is CASSEASGQQYF. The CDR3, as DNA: TGTGCCAGCTCCGAGGCTAGCGGACAGCAGTACTTC.

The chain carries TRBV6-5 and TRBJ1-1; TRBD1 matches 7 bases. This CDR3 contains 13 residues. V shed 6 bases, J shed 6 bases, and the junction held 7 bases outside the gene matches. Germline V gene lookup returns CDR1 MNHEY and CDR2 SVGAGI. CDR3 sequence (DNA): TGTGCCAGCAGACGAACAGGGGTCGCTGAAGCTTTCTTT. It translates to CASRRTGVAEAFF.

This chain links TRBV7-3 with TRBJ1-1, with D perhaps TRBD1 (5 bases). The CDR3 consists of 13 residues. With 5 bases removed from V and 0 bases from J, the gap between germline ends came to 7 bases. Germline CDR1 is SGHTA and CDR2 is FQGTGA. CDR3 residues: CASSIQVNTEAFF. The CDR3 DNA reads TGTGCCAGCAGCATACAGGTGAACACTGAAGCTTTCTTT.

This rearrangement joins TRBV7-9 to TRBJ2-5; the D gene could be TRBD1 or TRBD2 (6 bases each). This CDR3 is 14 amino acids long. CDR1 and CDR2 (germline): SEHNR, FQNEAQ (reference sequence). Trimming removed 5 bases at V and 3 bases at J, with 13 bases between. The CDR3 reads CASSLLGGKETQYF. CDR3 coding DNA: TGTGCCAGCAGCCTGCTGGGGGGCAAAGAGACCCAGTACTTC.

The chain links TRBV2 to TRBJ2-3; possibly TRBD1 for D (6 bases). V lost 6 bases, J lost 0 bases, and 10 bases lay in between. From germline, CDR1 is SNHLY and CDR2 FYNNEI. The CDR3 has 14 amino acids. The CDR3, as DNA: TGTGCCAGCAGGGGGACACCTAGCACAGATACGCAGTATTTT. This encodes CASRGTPSTDTQYF.

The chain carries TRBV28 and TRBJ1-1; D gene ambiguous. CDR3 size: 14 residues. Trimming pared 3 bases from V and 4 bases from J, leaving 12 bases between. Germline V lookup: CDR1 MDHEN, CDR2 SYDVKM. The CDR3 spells CASSFQVAGTEAFF. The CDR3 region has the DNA TGTGCCAGCAGTTTTCAGGTTGCGGGCACTGAAGCTTTCTTT.

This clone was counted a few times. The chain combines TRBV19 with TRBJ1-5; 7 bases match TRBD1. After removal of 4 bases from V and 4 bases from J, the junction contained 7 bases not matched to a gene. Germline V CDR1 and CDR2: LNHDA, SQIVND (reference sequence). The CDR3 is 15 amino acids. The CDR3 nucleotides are TGTGCCAGTAGTACTCCGGGACAGAGGAATCAGCCCCAGCATTTT. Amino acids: CASSTPGQRNQPQHF.

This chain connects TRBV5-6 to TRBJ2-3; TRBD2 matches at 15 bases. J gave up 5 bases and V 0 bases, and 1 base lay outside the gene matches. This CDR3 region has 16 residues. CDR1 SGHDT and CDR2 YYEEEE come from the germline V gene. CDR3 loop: CASSLGTSGRGDTQYF. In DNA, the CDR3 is TGTGCCAGCAGCTTGGGGACTAGCGGGAGGGGAGATACGCAGTATTTT. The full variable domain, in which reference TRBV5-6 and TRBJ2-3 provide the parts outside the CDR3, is DAGVTQSPTHLIKTRGQQVTLRCSPKSGHDTVSWYQQALGQGPQFIFQYYEEEERQRGNFPDRFSGHQFPNYSSELNVNALLLGDSALYLCASSLGTSGRGDTQYFGPGTRLTVL.

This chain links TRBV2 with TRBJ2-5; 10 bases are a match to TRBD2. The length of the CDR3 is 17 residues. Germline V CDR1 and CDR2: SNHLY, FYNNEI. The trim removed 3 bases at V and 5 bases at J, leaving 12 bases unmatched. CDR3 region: CASSDERGGFVGETQYF. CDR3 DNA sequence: TGTGCCAGCAGTGATGAGCGGGGGGGCTTTGTGGGTGAGACCCAGTACTTC.

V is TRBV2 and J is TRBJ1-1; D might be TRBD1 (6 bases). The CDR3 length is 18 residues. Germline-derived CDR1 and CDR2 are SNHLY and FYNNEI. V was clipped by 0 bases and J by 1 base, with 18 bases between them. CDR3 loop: CASSEARGGGLPNTEAFF. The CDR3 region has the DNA TGTGCCAGCAGTGAAGCGCGAGGCGGGGGGCTTCCGAACACTGAAGCTTTCTTT. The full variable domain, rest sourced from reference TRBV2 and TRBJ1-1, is EPEVTQTPSHQVTQMGQEVILRCVPISNHLYFYWYRQILGQKVEFLVSFYNNEISEKSEIFDDQFSVERPDGSNFTLKIRSTKLEDSAMYFCASSEARGGGLPNTEAFFGQGTRLTVV.

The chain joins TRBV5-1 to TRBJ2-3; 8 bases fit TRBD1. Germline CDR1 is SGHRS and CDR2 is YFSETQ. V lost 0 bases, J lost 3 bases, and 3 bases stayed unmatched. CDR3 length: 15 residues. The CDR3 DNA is TGCGCCAGCAGCTTGGCAGGGGGCGAAACAGATACGCAGTATTTT. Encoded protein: CASSLAGGETDTQYF.

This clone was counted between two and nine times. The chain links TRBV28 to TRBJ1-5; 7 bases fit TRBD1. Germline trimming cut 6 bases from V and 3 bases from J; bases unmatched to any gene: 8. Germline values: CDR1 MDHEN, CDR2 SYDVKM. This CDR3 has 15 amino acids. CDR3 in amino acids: CASSRDRGYNQPQHF. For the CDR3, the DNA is TGTGCCAGCAGCCGGGACAGAGGCTACAATCAGCCCCAGCATTTT.

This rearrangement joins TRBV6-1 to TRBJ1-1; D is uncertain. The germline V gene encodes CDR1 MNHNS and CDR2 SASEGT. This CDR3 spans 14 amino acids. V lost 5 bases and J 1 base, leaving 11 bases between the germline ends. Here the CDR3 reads CASSNGEENTEAFF. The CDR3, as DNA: TGTGCCAGCAGTAACGGTGAGGAGAACACTGAAGCTTTCTTT.

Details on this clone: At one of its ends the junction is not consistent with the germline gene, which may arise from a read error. CDR3 in DNA: TGTGCCAGCAGTTTTACTAGCGGGAGCACAAATACGCAGTATTTT. Translating gives CASSFTSGSTNTQYF. This sequence joins TRBV6-4 and TRBJ2-3; 11 bases line up with TRBD2. Germline-derived CDR1 and CDR2 are MRHNA and SNTAGT. This CDR3 region has 15 residues.

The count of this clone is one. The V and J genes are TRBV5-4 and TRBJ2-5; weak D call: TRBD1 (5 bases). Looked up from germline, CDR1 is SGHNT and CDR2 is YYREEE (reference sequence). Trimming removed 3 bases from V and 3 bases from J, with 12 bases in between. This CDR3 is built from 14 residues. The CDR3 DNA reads TGTGCCAGCAGCTCCGCAGGGTTAGAAGAGACCCAGTACTTC. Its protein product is CASSSAGLEETQYF.

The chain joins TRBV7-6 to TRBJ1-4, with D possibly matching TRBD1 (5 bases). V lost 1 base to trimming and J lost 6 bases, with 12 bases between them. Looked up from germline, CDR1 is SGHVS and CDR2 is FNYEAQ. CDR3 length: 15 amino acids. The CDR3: CASSLGGWGDEKLFF. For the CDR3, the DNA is TGTGCCAGCAGCTTAGGTGGTTGGGGGGATGAAAAACTGTTTTTT.

The CDR3: CASSPTQGSDTQYF. DNA for the CDR3: TGTGCCAGCAGCCCGACCCAGGGGTCAGATACGCAGTATTTT. The chain carries TRBV9 and TRBJ2-3; perhaps TRBD1 as D (6 bases). V lost 4 bases, J lost 4 bases, and 13 bases lay in between. Germline CDR1 and CDR2: SGDLS and YYNGEE. The CDR3 contains 14 residues. Using reference TRBV9 and TRBJ2-3 for the parts outside the CDR3, the full variable domain is DSGVTQTPKHLITATGQRVTLRCSPRSGDLSVYWYQQSLDQGLQFLIQYYNGEERAKGNILERFSAQQFPDLHSELNLSSLELGDSALYFCASSPTQGSDTQYFGPGTRLTVL.

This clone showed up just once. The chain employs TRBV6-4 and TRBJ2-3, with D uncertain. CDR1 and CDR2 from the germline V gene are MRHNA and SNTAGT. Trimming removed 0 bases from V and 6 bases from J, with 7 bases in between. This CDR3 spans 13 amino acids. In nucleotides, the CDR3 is TGTGCCAGCAGTGACTCGGAGCATGATACGCAGTATTTT. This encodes CASSDSEHDTQYF.

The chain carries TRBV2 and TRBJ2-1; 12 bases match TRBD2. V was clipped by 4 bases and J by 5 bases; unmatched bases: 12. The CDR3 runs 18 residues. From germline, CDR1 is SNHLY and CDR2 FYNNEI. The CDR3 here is CASSGASGRASINNEQFF. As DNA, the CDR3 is TGTGCCAGCAGTGGGGCTAGCGGGAGGGCCTCGATCAACAATGAGCAGTTCTTC.